This passage covers 26 T cell receptor beta chains from one sample sequenced in a study of blood T cell repertoires in COVID-19 (dated by TCRdb to 2018 to 2021). The method behind the library was the immunoSEQ multiplex PCR assay. TCRdb mirrors the immuneACCESS table, restricted to in-frame sequences. Some clones are absent from its copies; in checked studies, under half trace to an unresolved V gene, and the reason for the others is unknown. This sample comprises tens of thousands of clones, roughly 89% of them detected only once. Jointly, the top ten make up approximately 2.8% of the sample. Sequencing input: peripheral blood. All receptors come from a human donor in a cohort sampled during active COVID-19.

CDR3 nucleotides: TGTGCCAGCAGCCAAGAAGGGGACAGGGGGATTATAGATGAGCAGTTCTTC. The encoded protein is CASSQEGDRGIIDEQFF. The chain combines TRBV4-2 with TRBJ2-1; TRBD1 matches 11 bases. The CDR3 length is 17 residues. V was pared by 0 bases and J by 8 bases, with 9 bases of the junction left unmatched. Germline-derived CDR1 and CDR2 are LGHNA and YNFKEQ.

The gene calls are TRBV19 and TRBJ1-1; 9 bases match TRBD1. The J segment lost 0 bases and the V segment lost 3 bases, leaving 8 bases of the junction unmatched. Germline loops: CDR1 LNHDA, CDR2 SQIVND (reference sequence). CDR3 length: 17 residues. The CDR3 region is CASSMAPGTGLNTEAFF. The CDR3 DNA reads as TGTGCCAGTAGTATGGCCCCCGGGACAGGGTTGAACACTGAAGCTTTCTTT.

V usage is TRBV6-1 and J usage is TRBJ2-5; TRBD2 matches at 9 bases. Per the germline V gene, CDR1 is MNHNS and CDR2 is SASEGT. The J segment lost 5 bases and the V segment lost 2 bases, leaving 6 bases of the junction unmatched. CDR3 length equals 15 residues. DNA for the CDR3: TGTGCCAGCAGTGAAAATCTGGCGGGGGGGGAGACCCAGTACTTC. Amino acid sequence: CASSENLAGGETQYF.

The chain links TRBV5-1 to TRBJ2-7, with 10 bases matching TRBD2. From germline, CDR1 is SGHRS and CDR2 YFSETQ. With 3 bases clipped from V and 9 bases from J, the junction kept 9 bases outside the gene matches. This CDR3 is 14 amino acids long. The CDR3 reads CASSYTSGILGQYF. The CDR3 coding sequence is TGCGCCAGCAGCTACACTAGCGGGATTCTGGGGCAGTACTTC.

The genes are TRBV7-8 and TRBJ2-7; 11 bases fit TRBD1. Germline V lookup: CDR1 SGHVS, CDR2 FQNEAQ. After removal of 1 base from V and 4 bases from J, the junction contained 3 bases not matched to a gene. CDR3 length equals 15 residues. CDR3 region: CASSLVGQGGYEQYF. The CDR3 coding sequence is TGTGCCAGCAGCTTAGTGGGACAGGGGGGATACGAGCAGTACTTC.

J is TRBJ2-3 and V is TRBV5-5, with D hard to call. The ends were cut back, 0 bases at V and 0 bases at J, with 5 bases in the middle. Germline-derived CDR1 and CDR2 are SGHKS and YYEKEE (reference sequence). The CDR3 runs to 14 residues. CDR3 protein: CASSLVLSTDTQYF. CDR3 coding DNA: TGTGCCAGCAGCTTGGTTCTGAGCACAGATACGCAGTATTTT.

This clone came up a few times. V is TRBV2 and J is TRBJ1-1, with 7 bases that match TRBD1. Germline V gene data show CDR1 as SNHLY and CDR2 as FYNNEI. V lost 8 bases, J lost 4 bases, and 4 bases stayed unmatched. There are 12 residues in the CDR3. The CDR3 loop reads CASQGQSTEAFF. The DNA for the CDR3 is TGTGCCAGCCAGGGACAGAGCACTGAAGCTTTCTTT.

The gene calls are TRBV12-5 and TRBJ1-2; D perhaps matches TRBD1 (5 bases). The CDR3 is made up of 13 amino acids. Per germline, CDR1 LGHNT and CDR2 FRNRAP. The V gene lost 1 base and the J gene lost 4 bases, with 7 bases spanning the gap. The CDR3 DNA sequence: TGTGCTAGTGGTTTGGGACAGCTCTATGGCTACACCTTC. Protein product: CASGLGQLYGYTF.

The V call is TRBV6-2 or TRBV6-3, the J call TRBJ2-2; no clear D gene. The V gene lost 2 bases and the J gene lost 8 bases, with 12 bases spanning the gap. Germline-derived CDR1 and CDR2 are MNHEY and SVGEGT. The CDR3 has 14 amino acids. Here the CDR3 DNA reads TGTGCCAGCAGTTACGACGGGTCATCGGGGGAGCTGTTTTTT. Protein sequence: CASSYDGSSGELFF.

The CDR3: CASTTLRVAGGTDTQYF. The CDR3 DNA reads as TGTGCCAGCACCACGTTGAGGGTAGCGGGAGGAACAGATACGCAGTATTTT. The chain has TRBV28 and TRBJ2-3; TRBD2 agrees at 10 bases. CDR1 is MDHEN and CDR2 is SYDVKM in the germline V gene. The V gene end was trimmed by 7 bases and the J gene end by 3 bases; junction bases not matched to a gene: 13. CDR3 length: 17 amino acids.

The chain carries TRBV6-1 and TRBJ2-7; unclear D gene. Trimming stripped 1 base from V and 4 bases from J, with 8 bases between. Germline V lookup: CDR1 MNHNS, CDR2 SASEGT. The CDR3 has 13 residues. CDR3 protein: CASSEDLDYEQYF. Here the CDR3 DNA reads TGTGCCAGCAGTGAAGACTTAGATTACGAGCAGTACTTC.

The V and J genes are TRBV4-1 and TRBJ2-3; 11 bases agree with TRBD2. From germline, CDR1 is MGHRA and CDR2 YSYEKL. J lost 7 bases, V lost 4 bases, and 7 bases had no gene match. The CDR3 is 15 residues long. CDR3 amino acids: CASSLGLAGGNTQYF. CDR3 sequence (DNA): TGCGCCAGCAGCCTGGGGCTAGCGGGGGGTAATACGCAGTATTTT.

This chain joins TRBV11-2 and TRBJ2-4; D may be TRBD2 (6 bases). The ends were cut back, 2 bases at V and 1 base at J, with 12 bases in the middle. Germline values: CDR1 SGHAT, CDR2 FQNNGV. The CDR3 contains 16 residues. This CDR3 reads CASSLNLGLAKNIQYF. The CDR3 DNA reads as TGTGCCAGCAGCTTAAATCTGGGACTCGCCAAAAACATTCAGTACTTC.

The chain links TRBV3-1 (or the pseudogene TRBV3-2) to TRBJ1-4, with 11 bases matching TRBD1. This CDR3 comprises 15 residues. V gave up 0 bases and J gave up 14 bases; unmatched junction bases: 8. CDR1 LGHDT and CDR2 YNNKEL come from the germline V gene (reference sequence). CDR3 in amino acids: CASSQDRTGGRYLFF. CDR3 coding DNA: TGTGCCAGCAGCCAAGATAGGACAGGGGGCCGGTATCTGTTTTTT.

V and J are TRBV19 and TRBJ1-4; 9 bases align to TRBD1. The CDR3 covers 16 residues. Per the germline V gene, CDR1 is LNHDA and CDR2 is SQIVND (reference sequence). The V and J ends lost 6 bases and 4 bases, in that order; junction bases with no gene match: 9. CDR3 sequence (DNA): TGTGCCAGTAGGAATAACAGGGGGCAGGTTAATGAAAAACTGTTTTTT. It is translated as CASRNNRGQVNEKLFF.

The chain has TRBV7-9 and TRBJ1-4; the D gene is possibly TRBD1 (6 bases). Germline assignment: CDR1 SEHNR and CDR2 FQNEAQ (reference sequence). Trimming cost V 4 bases and J 6 bases, with 12 bases left between them. CDR3 length equals 14 residues. CDR3 coding DNA: TGTGCCAGCAGCTCAGGGACAAACGATGAAAAACTGTTTTTT. Translating it yields CASSSGTNDEKLFF.

The rearrangement uses TRBV27 and TRBJ2-2, with 9 positions matching TRBD1. The CDR3 runs 16 residues. The germline CDR1 and CDR2 sequences are MNHEY and SMNVEV (reference sequence). V gave up 6 bases and J gave up 0 bases; unmatched junction bases: 5. For the CDR3, the DNA is TGTGCCAGCAGACTCCGACAGGGGGCGAACACCGGGGAGCTGTTTTTT. Residues: CASRLRQGANTGELFF.

The chain employs TRBV5-1 and TRBJ1-2; 8 bases match TRBD1. Germline CDR1 and CDR2: SGHRS and YFSETQ. This CDR3 is built from 15 residues. Trimming cost V 4 bases and J 0 bases; bases outside gene matches: 5. CDR3 amino acids: CASSPKTGANYGYTF. The CDR3 nucleotides are TGCGCCAGCAGCCCGAAGACAGGGGCTAACTATGGCTACACCTTC.

This clone was found once. The chain couples TRBV10-3 to TRBJ2-1; TRBD1 agrees at 7 bases. The germline V gene has CDR1 ENHRY and CDR2 SYGVKD. This CDR3 spans 13 amino acids. Trimming cost V 6 bases and J 6 bases; bases outside gene matches: 5. For the CDR3, the DNA is TGTGCCATCAGCCCCCCAGGGGGCAATGAGCAGTTCTTC. It encodes CAISPPGGNEQFF.

This chain joins TRBV4-1 and TRBJ1-3; 8 nucleotides agree with TRBD1. The V gene end was trimmed by 1 base and the J gene end by 7 bases; junction bases not matched to a gene: 9. Germline CDR1 is MGHRA and CDR2 is YSYEKL. CDR3 length: 16 residues. The CDR3 region is CASSQGTGTFTNTIYF. As DNA, the CDR3 is TGCGCCAGCAGCCAAGGGACAGGGACCTTTACTAACACCATATATTTT.

This rearrangement joins TRBV6-1 to TRBJ2-1; maybe TRBD2 (5 bases). The germline gives CDR1 MNHNS, CDR2 SASEGT. The CDR3 covers 15 residues. The germline V and J ends were trimmed by 3 bases and 5 bases, with 14 bases remaining between them. CDR3: CASSDLRAADNEQFF. CDR3 DNA sequence: TGTGCCAGCAGTGATTTAAGGGCAGCGGACAATGAGCAGTTCTTC.

The J gene is TRBJ2-5, the V gene TRBV5-1, with 8 bases identical to TRBD2. Germline V CDR1 and CDR2: SGHRS, YFSETQ. The CDR3 has 14 residues. The V segment lost 0 bases and the J segment 6 bases; nucleotides outside the gene matches: 4. The CDR3 region has the DNA TGCGCCAGCAGCTTGGCCGGGGGGGAACAGACCCAGTACTTC. Its translation: CASSLAGGEQTQYF.

J is TRBJ2-7 and V is TRBV28; 10 bases line up with TRBD2. Germline V lookup: CDR1 MDHEN, CDR2 SYDVKM. The CDR3 runs to 15 residues. The junction had 9 bases not matched to a gene; V was cut back by 5 bases and J by 5 bases. CDR3 bases: TGTGCCAGCAGTCCTCCTAGCGGGAGCGCCCACGAGCAGTACTTC. This gives the protein CASSPPSGSAHEQYF.

V and J are TRBV7-9 and TRBJ2-3, with unresolved D. The CDR3 has 14 residues. Germline V gives CDR1 SEHNR, CDR2 FQNEAQ (reference sequence). The V gene lost 0 bases and the J gene lost 2 bases, with 6 bases spanning the gap. Here the CDR3 reads CASSLAATTDTQYF. DNA of the CDR3: TGTGCCAGCAGCTTAGCGGCCACCACAGATACGCAGTATTTT.

The genes are TRBV7-9 and TRBJ1-1, with D unclear. The CDR3 runs 13 residues. The germline CDR1 and CDR2 sequences are SEHNR and FQNEAQ (reference sequence). With 1 base removed from V and 1 base from J, the gap between germline ends came to 4 bases. The CDR3 reads CASSLEQNTEAFF. The CDR3 bases are TGTGCCAGCAGCTTAGAGCAGAACACTGAAGCTTTCTTT.

The chain has TRBV21-1 and TRBJ2-2; whether TRBD2, the table's D call, matches the DNA was not checked. TRBV21-1 is deemed a pseudogene. The CDR3 contains 14 residues. CDR3 DNA sequence: TGTGCCAGCAGCAATGTAGCGGGCACCGGGGAGCTGTTTTTT. It yields the protein CASSNVAGTGELFF.